Following are 30 T cell receptor beta chains from one sample sequenced in a study of cytomegalovirus exposure and HLA in healthy donors. PCR used 60 Vbeta primers and 13 Jbeta primers. Produced via immunoSEQ multiplex PCR; TCRdb's table is partial and in-frame only. The table lists more than 95,000 clones, around 82% of them singletons. Sequenced: PBMCs. All receptors derive from a woman between 18 and 29 years old in good health and CMV-seropositive.

J is TRBJ1-5 and V is TRBV25-1; D not certain. The CDR3 is 14 residues long. Per the germline V gene, CDR1 is MGHDK and CDR2 is SYGVNS. With 6 bases removed from V and 0 bases from J, the gap between germline ends came to 9 bases. CDR3 in amino acids: CASSSEYSNQPQHF. The CDR3 region has the DNA TGTGCCAGCAGCAGTGAATATAGCAATCAGCCCCAGCATTTT.

The chain joins TRBV19 to TRBJ2-1; 15 bases map to TRBD2. Looked up from germline, CDR1 is LNHDA and CDR2 is SQIVND (reference sequence). Trimming took 6 bases from V and 9 from J; bases not matched to a gene: 9. The CDR3 has 16 amino acids. The CDR3 spells CASRGLAGGPLGEQFF. CDR3 DNA sequence: TGTGCCAGTAGAGGACTAGCGGGAGGGCCGTTGGGTGAGCAGTTCTTC.

The rearrangement links TRBV5-6 to TRBJ1-5; 7 bases align to TRBD1. Germline lookup yields CDR1 SGHDT and CDR2 YYEEEE. Germline trimming cut 2 bases from V and 6 bases from J; bases unmatched to any gene: 8. The CDR3 has 15 residues. The CDR3 coding sequence is TGTGCCAGCAGCTTAGGTGACAGGGAAGGTCAGCCCCAGCATTTT. It encodes CASSLGDREGQPQHF.

V usage is TRBV29-1 and J usage is TRBJ1-1; no firm D call. V lost 3 bases, J lost 2 bases, and 10 bases lay in between. From germline, CDR1 is SQVTM and CDR2 ANQGSEA. The CDR3 consists of 13 residues. CDR3 nucleotide sequence: TGCAGCGTTGATCGGCAGGCTAACACTGAAGCTTTCTTT. It specifies CSVDRQANTEAFF.

This clone appeared a few times. V is TRBV4-2 and J is TRBJ2-1, with 11 positions matching TRBD2. CDR1 is LGHNA, CDR2 YNFKEQ, per germline. J was trimmed by 3 bases and V by 5 bases; bases with no gene match: 9. CDR3 length: 17 residues. The CDR3 nucleotides read TGTGCCAGCAGCGAGGACCTAGCGGGAGGCGGCTACAATGAGCAGTTCTTC. It codes for CASSEDLAGGGYNEQFF.

The sample holds a few counts of this clone. The rearrangement uses TRBV7-2 and TRBJ2-7; D gene ambiguous. Between the trimmed V and J ends, which lost 2 bases and 3 bases, there was a span of 11 bases. This CDR3 region has 14 residues. CDR1 and CDR2 (germline): SGHTA, FQGNSA. The CDR3 DNA reads TGTGCCAGCAGCTTAAAGCGTCCGGGCTACGAGCAGTACTTC. This gives the protein CASSLKRPGYEQYF.

This chain connects TRBV9 to TRBJ1-1, with D hard to call. The V gene lost 0 bases and the J gene lost 0 bases, with 6 bases spanning the gap. In germline, CDR1 is SGDLS, CDR2 YYNGEE. CDR3 length: 14 amino acids. CDR3 region: CASSVGNLNTEAFF. The CDR3 bases are TGTGCCAGCAGCGTAGGAAACTTGAACACTGAAGCTTTCTTT. Together with reference TRBV9 and TRBJ1-1, the CDR3 gives the full variable domain: DSGVTQTPKHLITATGQRVTLRCSPRSGDLSVYWYQQSLDQGLQFLIQYYNGEERAKGNILERFSAQQFPDLHSELNLSSLELGDSALYFCASSVGNLNTEAFFGQGTRLTVV.

This clone was recorded a few times. The chain has TRBV13 and TRBJ1-3; D unresolved. Trimming cost V 6 bases and J 3 bases, with 12 bases left between them. Germline-derived CDR1 and CDR2 are PRHDT and FYEKMQ (reference sequence). The CDR3 has 14 amino acids. The CDR3 here is CASRPRGIGNTIYF. Written as DNA, the CDR3 is TGTGCCAGCAGGCCCAGAGGGATTGGAAACACCATATATTTT.

The chain has TRBV5-4 and TRBJ2-5, with D tentatively TRBD2 (5 bases). This CDR3 is built from 14 residues. In germline, CDR1 is SGHNT, CDR2 YYREEE (reference sequence). Trimming pared 1 base from V and 4 bases from J, leaving 11 bases between. CDR3: CASSLWERRETQYF. CDR3 bases: TGTGCCAGCAGCTTGTGGGAGCGGCGAGAGACCCAGTACTTC.

This clone was observed a few times. DNA of the CDR3: TGTGCCAGCAGCTTAGGCCAGACTTATGGCTACACCTTC. Its protein product is CASSLGQTYGYTF. The chain combines TRBV13 with TRBJ1-2; D gene ambiguous. The CDR3 totals 13 residues. Germline V gene sequence: CDR1 PRHDT, CDR2 FYEKMQ (reference sequence). V lost 0 bases, J lost 5 bases, and 7 bases lay in between. The variable domain in full, with the rest retrieved from reference TRBV13 and TRBJ1-2, is AAGVIQSPRHLIKEKRETATLKCYPIPRHDTVYWYQQGPGQDPQFLISFYEKMQSDKGSIPDRFSAQQFSDYHSELNMSSLELGDSALYFCASSLGQTYGYTFGSGTRLTVV.

The chain combines TRBV5-1 with TRBJ2-1; no reliable D call. CDR3 length: 11 amino acids. Between the trimmed V and J ends, which lost 7 bases and 4 bases, there was a span of 6 bases. Germline V gene lookup returns CDR1 SGHRS and CDR2 YFSETQ. CDR3 nucleotide sequence: TGCGCCAGCCAGGTATACAATGAGCAGTTCTTC. Protein: CASQVYNEQFF.

V and J are TRBV6-1 and TRBJ1-2; tentative D call: TRBD1 (5 bases). V was shortened by 2 bases and J by 6 bases, with 22 bases between the two germline ends. CDR3 size: 17 residues. CDR1 MNHNS and CDR2 SASEGT come from the germline V gene. CDR3 coding DNA: TGTGCCAGCAGTGAAATCATAGACGGACATCCAAGGAATGGCTACACCTTC. Amino acids: CASSEIIDGHPRNGYTF.

J is TRBJ2-1 and V is TRBV5-5; TRBD1 agrees at 7 bases. Looked up from germline, CDR1 is SGHKS and CDR2 is YYEKEE (reference sequence). With 3 bases clipped from V and 0 bases from J, the junction kept 3 bases outside the gene matches. The CDR3 length is 15 residues. The CDR3 coding sequence is TGTGCCAGCAGCTCCGGGACAGACTCCTACAATGAGCAGTTCTTC. It encodes CASSSGTDSYNEQFF.

The CDR3 spells CASSLGLYEQYF. Written as DNA, the CDR3 is TGTGCCAGCAGTTTGGGGCTCTACGAGCAGTACTTC. The chain links TRBV27 to TRBJ2-7; weak D call: TRBD1 (5 bases). Deletions cut 3 bases from V and 3 bases from J, with 6 bases between. This CDR3 is 12 amino acids long. Germline CDR1 is MNHEY and CDR2 is SMNVEV (reference sequence).

A note on this clone: An end of the junction differs from the germline gene, which may be a read error. The chain couples TRBV18 to TRBJ2-1; 10 positions match TRBD1. In germline, CDR1 is KGHSH, CDR2 LQKENI. The CDR3 loop spans 11 amino acids. DNA for the CDR3: TGTGCCAGCTCACCCGGGACAGGGGATCTCTTC. Its translation is CASSPGTGDLF.

V gene TRBV7-2 combines with J gene TRBJ2-7, with unresolved D. The CDR3 length is 15 residues. CDR1 SGHTA and CDR2 FQGNSA come from the germline V gene. V shed 3 bases and J shed 2 bases, with 14 bases lying between them. The CDR3 DNA reads as TGTGCCAGCAGCTTTCTCGGCAGGTCCCCCTACGAGCAGTACTTC. It is translated as CASSFLGRSPYEQYF.

This chain connects TRBV11-2 to TRBJ2-3; TRBD2 agrees at 11 bases. Per the germline V gene, CDR1 is SGHAT and CDR2 is FQNNGV. V shed 2 bases and J 0 bases; nucleotides not matched to a gene: 10. The CDR3 loop spans 19 amino acids. The CDR3 nucleotides read TGTGCCAGCAGCTTAACCCTAGCGGGAGGACAACTAAGCACAGATACGCAGTATTTT. It specifies CASSLTLAGGQLSTDTQYF.

This sequence joins TRBV15 and TRBJ2-2, with D maybe TRBD2 (5 bases). CDR3 size: 15 residues. Per germline, CDR1 LNHNV and CDR2 YYDKDF (reference sequence). The germline V and J ends were trimmed by 0 bases and 3 bases, with 8 bases remaining between them. For the CDR3, the DNA is TGTGCCACCAGCAGAGATAGGCGGGACACCGGGGAGCTGTTTTTT. It yields the protein CATSRDRRDTGELFF.

This sequence joins TRBV2 and TRBJ2-7; TRBD2 is a possible D gene (6 bases). The CDR3 totals 13 residues. V was shortened by 6 bases and J by 3 bases, with 12 bases between the two germline ends. Germline-derived CDR1 and CDR2 are SNHLY and FYNNEI. Here the CDR3 DNA reads TGTGCCAGCAGCCTCAGGGAGGACTACGAGCAGTACTTC. This sequence encodes CASSLREDYEQYF.

This clone was recorded a few times. The gene calls are TRBV10-3 and TRBJ1-2; TRBD1 is a possible D gene (5 bases). The V gene lost 3 bases and the J gene lost 3 bases, with 11 bases spanning the gap. Germline V lookup: CDR1 ENHRY, CDR2 SYGVKD. This CDR3 has 14 amino acids. CDR3 nucleotide sequence: TGTGCCATCAGTGATCAGCAGGGTGACTATGGCTACACCTTC. Translation: CAISDQQGDYGYTF.

J is TRBJ2-7 and V is TRBV4-3, with TRBD2 as a possible D gene (6 bases). The CDR3 runs to 16 residues. Germline-derived CDR1 and CDR2 are LGHNA and YSLEER. Trimming left V 1 base short and J 4 bases short, with 17 bases between. DNA of the CDR3: TGCGCCAGCAGCCAAGCATGGCGGGGTGGGGTATACGAGCAGTACTTC. Translated, it gives CASSQAWRGGVYEQYF.

This chain connects TRBV11-1 to TRBJ1-3; TRBD1 matches 7 bases. This CDR3 has 15 amino acids. Trimming at V came to 6 bases and at J to 0 bases, leaving 5 bases not matched to a gene. CDR1 SGHAT and CDR2 FQDESV come from the germline V gene (reference sequence). CDR3 protein: CASRIGTASGNTIYF. The CDR3 nucleotides read TGTGCCAGCAGAATCGGGACAGCCTCTGGAAACACCATATATTTT.

The genes are TRBV5-1 and TRBJ2-3; 9 bases line up with TRBD2. The V gene's germline CDR1 is SGHRS and CDR2 YFSETQ. The CDR3 has 18 residues. V was pared by 3 bases and J by 0 bases, with 11 bases of the junction left unmatched. CDR3 residues: CASSSLAGADPSTDTQYF. The DNA for the CDR3 is TGCGCCAGCAGCTCCTTAGCGGGGGCGGACCCTAGCACAGATACGCAGTATTTT.

V is TRBV7-2 and J is TRBJ2-2; 9 nucleotides line up with TRBD2. The CDR3 is 18 residues long. Germline loops: CDR1 SGHTA, CDR2 FQGNSA. Trimming took 1 base from V and 4 from J; bases not matched to a gene: 10. In DNA form, the CDR3 reads TGTGCCAGCAGCTTAGGATTCGGTCTAGCGGGAACCACCGGGGAGCTGTTTTTT. The encoded protein is CASSLGFGLAGTTGELFF.

This chain uses TRBV27 with TRBJ1-5; perhaps TRBD1 as D (5 bases). V lost 2 bases and J lost 3, with 5 bases in between. In germline, CDR1 is MNHEY, CDR2 SMNVEV (reference sequence). The CDR3 length is 13 residues. CDR3 sequence (DNA): TGTGCCAGCAGTTTAGGACACAATCAGCCCCAGCATTTT. This gives the protein CASSLGHNQPQHF.

The chain couples TRBV19 to TRBJ1-3, with 8 bases lining up with TRBD1. The CDR3 totals 15 residues. The trim removed 6 bases at V and 3 bases at J, leaving 7 bases unmatched. The germline CDR1 and CDR2 sequences are LNHDA and SQIVND (reference sequence). CDR3 sequence: CASSPAGTGGNTIYF. Written as DNA, the CDR3 is TGTGCCAGTAGCCCCGCGGGGACAGGTGGAAACACCATATATTTT.

This chain uses TRBV19 with TRBJ2-5; D perhaps matches TRBD2 (6 bases). The germline V and J ends were trimmed by 6 bases and 5 bases, with 19 bases remaining between them. The germline gives CDR1 LNHDA, CDR2 SQIVND (reference sequence). This CDR3 comprises 15 residues. The CDR3 spells CASSAGPSWGETQYF. The CDR3 DNA reads as TGTGCCAGTAGCGCGGGACCCTCTTGGGGGGAGACCCAGTACTTC.

This clone was recorded a few times. The chain couples TRBV19 to TRBJ1-1; D remains ambiguous. Trimming took 3 bases from V and 8 from J, leaving 13 bases between them. Germline V CDR1 and CDR2: LNHDA, SQIVND (reference sequence). The CDR3 contains 13 residues. CDR3 sequence (DNA): TGTGCCAGTAGTATCATGAGGGCCGGGGAAGCTTTCTTT. Its translation: CASSIMRAGEAFF.

The CDR3 DNA reads TGTGCCAGTAGGCGGGACAGGACCGACTCTGGAAACACCATATATTTT. This encodes CASRRDRTDSGNTIYF. The V call is TRBV19, the J call TRBJ1-3; 8 bases fit TRBD1. The CDR3 covers 16 residues. Germline loops: CDR1 LNHDA, CDR2 SQIVND (reference sequence). Germline trimming cut 6 bases from V and 0 bases from J; bases unmatched to any gene: 7.

The chain is built from TRBV11-2 and TRBJ2-5; a possible D gene is TRBD2 (5 bases). V gave up 2 bases and J gave up 5 bases, with 15 bases separating them. The length of the CDR3 is 15 residues. Germline V gene data show CDR1 as SGHAT and CDR2 as FQNNGV. The CDR3 spells CASSLFATPGETQYF. Written as DNA, the CDR3 is TGTGCCAGCAGCTTATTTGCGACCCCGGGGGAGACCCAGTACTTC.